Shown below are 12 T cell receptor beta chains from a single sample sequenced in a study of cytomegalovirus exposure and HLA in healthy donors. This PCR relied on a set of 60 Vbeta primers and 13 Jbeta primers. Assay: immunoSEQ multiplex PCR; the TCRdb copy retains only in-frame clones and omits some. Seen here are fewer than 80,000 clones, roughly 75% observed once, and the top ten hold 5% to 7%. The sample consisted of PBMCs. These receptors originate from a woman aged 25-40 years in good health and CMV-seronegative.

V gene TRBV2 combines with J gene TRBJ2-5, with D maybe TRBD2 (5 bases). V was shortened by 8 bases and J by 4 bases, with 17 bases between the two germline ends. The CDR3 length is 14 residues. Germline CDR1 SNHLY, CDR2 FYNNEI. This chain's CDR3 is CASASLLEGETQYF. The CDR3 DNA follows: TGTGCCAGCGCCTCGTTATTAGAGGGAGAGACCCAGTACTTC.

The chain carries TRBV5-1 and TRBJ2-1, with a possible D match to TRBD1 (5 bases). Trimming took 0 bases from V and 4 from J, leaving 8 bases between them. Germline lookup yields CDR1 SGHRS and CDR2 YFSETQ. The length of the CDR3 is 14 residues. The CDR3 coding sequence is TGCGCCAGCAGCTTGGACAGGCGTTACAATGAGCAGTTCTTC. Protein sequence: CASSLDRRYNEQFF. Full variable domain (missing parts from reference TRBV5-1 and TRBJ2-1): KAGVTQTPRYLIKTRGQQVTLSCSPISGHRSVSWYQQTPGQGLQFLFEYFSETQRNKGNFPGRFSGRQFSNSRSEMNVSTLELGDSALYLCASSLDRRYNEQFFGPGTRLTVL.

The rearrangement uses TRBV6-1 and TRBJ2-3, with D possibly being TRBD1 (6 bases). This CDR3 has 14 amino acids. Germline loops: CDR1 MNHNS, CDR2 SASEGT. The V gene lost 9 bases and the J gene lost 0 bases, with 13 bases spanning the gap. The CDR3 region has the DNA TGTGCCAGTACCGGGACAAGGAGCACAGATACGCAGTATTTT. This translates into CASTGTRSTDTQYF.

The chain employs TRBV10-3 and TRBJ2-1; a possible D gene is TRBD2 (6 bases). The CDR3 has 14 amino acids. V was trimmed by 1 base and J by 7 bases, leaving 11 bases between them. Germline V gene data show CDR1 as ENHRY and CDR2 as SYGVKD. The CDR3 coding sequence is TGTGCCATCAGTGAGTGGGAGGCCCTGAATGAGCAGTTCTTC. Translated: CAISEWEALNEQFF.

The chain is built from TRBV28 and TRBJ2-7; D is possibly TRBD2 (5 bases). The CDR3 spans 14 residues. V gave up 5 bases and J gave up 6 bases, with 17 bases separating them. CDR1 is MDHEN, CDR2 SYDVKM, per germline. CDR3 coding DNA: TGTGCCAGCAGTCCGGGGTTCAGTGGCTCCGAGCAGTACTTC. This encodes CASSPGFSGSEQYF.

CDR3 in DNA: TGTGCCAGCAGTTACTGGGGAGCGAAAGGAGAACTGTTTTTT. Residues: CASSYWGAKGELFF. The V and J genes are TRBV6-6 and TRBJ1-4; D gene ambiguous. Germline CDR1 MNHNY, CDR2 SVGAGI (reference sequence). Trimming cost V 1 base and J 12 bases, with 15 bases left between them. The CDR3 consists of 14 residues.

The chain employs TRBV9 and TRBJ2-1; D possibly corresponds to TRBD2 (6 bases). Per germline, CDR1 SGDLS and CDR2 YYNGEE. Trimming pared 0 bases from V and 2 bases from J, leaving 15 bases between. This CDR3 is 17 amino acids long. CDR3 in DNA: TGTGCCAGCAGCGTAGAAGTGACTTGGACTACCTACAATGAGCAGTTCTTC. Its translation is CASSVEVTWTTYNEQFF.

Relative to its sample, this clone is medium-sized. The chain uses TRBV25-1 and TRBJ1-5; D is perhaps TRBD1 (5 bases). The germline gives CDR1 MGHDK, CDR2 SYGVNS. The CDR3 contains 14 residues. Trimming stripped 6 bases from V and 5 bases from J, with 14 bases between. The CDR3: CASSSGQGDQPQHF. The CDR3 DNA reads as TGTGCCAGCAGCTCCGGGCAGGGCGATCAGCCCCAGCATTTT.

The DNA for the CDR3 is TGTGCCATCGGAGTCGGCCAGCCCCAGCATTTT. Encoded protein: CAIGVGQPQHF. V gene TRBV27 combines with J gene TRBJ1-5; D remains unclear. V gave up 10 bases and J gave up 7 bases, with 11 bases separating them. This CDR3 contains 11 residues. Germline values: CDR1 MNHEY, CDR2 SMNVEV (reference sequence).

The chain carries TRBV4-3 and TRBJ2-2; the match to TRBD2 covers 14 bases. The V gene end was trimmed by 1 base and the J gene end by 7 bases; junction bases not matched to a gene: 5. The CDR3 length is 17 residues. CDR1 is LGHNA, CDR2 YSLEER, per germline. The CDR3 DNA reads TGCGCCAGCAGCCAAGGGGGACTAGCGGGAGCTAACGGGGAGCTGTTTTTT. Its protein product is CASSQGGLAGANGELFF.

The sample holds one count of this clone. V is TRBV6-1 and J is TRBJ2-2, with TRBD1 matching 7 bases. CDR1 MNHNS and CDR2 SASEGT come from the germline V gene. V shed 7 bases, J shed 1 base, and the junction held 3 bases outside the gene matches. The CDR3 loop spans 14 amino acids. The CDR3 protein is CASNNRGNTGELFF. CDR3 coding DNA: TGTGCCAGCAACAACAGGGGGAACACCGGGGAGCTGTTTTTT.

This clone was seen only a few times. The chain employs TRBV19 and TRBJ2-5; D may be TRBD2 (5 bases). This CDR3 has 15 residues. The V end was cut by 8 bases, the J end by 5 bases, with 21 bases between. Germline V gives CDR1 LNHDA, CDR2 SQIVND (reference sequence). As DNA, the CDR3 is TGTGCCAGTGGGGTAGGGTCCCGCGGGCGGGAGACCCAGTACTTC. Residues: CASGVGSRGRETQYF.